These 29 T cell receptor beta chains originate from one sample sequenced in a study of blood T cells in healthy people across ages. Alongside a J-beta primer mix, a sample-barcoded 5' primer served in a second PCR lasting roughly 6 to 12 cycles. One entry per CDR3 protein, called by TCRdb with MiXCR from the 5' RACE reads. The repertoire holds 1.8 million or so distinct CDR3 sequences, 35% to 50% seen once, with around 23% in the top ten. Sequencing was done on a sample of blood. The receptors originated from a human donor in good health.

This clonotype was picked up a small number of times. The chain carries TRBV11-1 and TRBJ2-3; the D is unclear. The germline gives CDR1 SGHAT, CDR2 FQDESV (reference sequence). V lost 5 bases and J 5 bases, leaving 11 bases between the germline ends. The CDR3 contains 13 residues. CDR3 DNA sequence: TGTGCCAGCAGCGAGTCGGTAGGAGATACGCAGTATTTT. Translated: CASSESVGDTQYF.

The rearrangement joins TRBV6-2 or TRBV6-3 to TRBJ1-5; tentatively, D is TRBD1 (5 bases). The CDR3 extends over 15 amino acids. Germline V gene lookup returns CDR1 MNHEY and CDR2 SVGEGT. With 5 bases removed from V and 7 bases from J, the gap between germline ends came to 18 bases. This CDR3 is CASSLGGGSGQPQHF. CDR3 nucleotide sequence: TGTGCCAGCAGTCTCGGCGGGGGGTCGGGGCAGCCCCAGCATTTT.

This clonotype has a count of ten or more. The chain combines TRBV7-2 with TRBJ2-5; D is unclear. The V end was cut by 4 bases, the J end by 2 bases, with 5 bases between. CDR3 size: 12 residues. In germline, CDR1 is SGHTA, CDR2 FQGNSA. The CDR3 sequence is CASSYQQETQYF. The CDR3 DNA follows: TGTGCCAGCAGCTACCAGCAAGAGACCCAGTACTTC. Full variable domain (rest looked up from reference TRBV7-2 and TRBJ2-5): GAGVSQSPSNKVTEKGKDVELRCDPISGHTALYWYRQSLGQGLEFLIYFQGNSAPDKSGLPSDRFSAERTGGSVSTLTIQRTQQEDSAVYLCASSYQQETQYFGPGTRLLVL.

This clonotype showed up just a few times. The gene calls are TRBV20-1 and TRBJ1-1; D ambiguous. The CDR3 covers 12 residues. The V gene lost 0 bases and the J gene lost 11 bases, with 13 bases spanning the gap. CDR1 DFQATT and CDR2 SNEGSKA come from the germline V gene (reference sequence). CDR3: CSARDLGRTAFF. CDR3 sequence (DNA): TGCAGTGCTAGAGATCTCGGACGAACGGCTTTCTTT.

The J gene is TRBJ2-4, the V gene TRBV7-2; D ambiguous. CDR1 and CDR2 from the germline V gene are SGHTA and FQGNSA. The length of the CDR3 is 13 residues. Trimming removed 2 bases at V and 13 bases at J, with 15 bases between. The CDR3 bases are TGTGCCAGCAGCTTAACGCCTAGGAATGAGCAGTACTTC. This encodes CASSLTPRNEQYF.

A few counts support this clonotype. The rearrangement uses TRBV12-3 or TRBV12-4 and TRBJ1-4, with D possibly being TRBD1 (5 bases). This CDR3 is 14 amino acids long. The V end was cut by 6 bases, the J end by 3 bases, with 11 bases between. In nucleotides, the CDR3 is TGTGCCAGCAGCCGCCGGGGGGCTAATGAAAAACTGTTTTTT. Translating it yields CASSRRGANEKLFF.

This clonotype was found a few times. The chain links TRBV5-1 to TRBJ2-5, with D unclear. V lost 0 bases and J 4 bases, leaving 22 bases between the germline ends. This CDR3 is 18 amino acids long. In germline, CDR1 is SGHRS, CDR2 YFSETQ. Here the CDR3 DNA reads TGCGCCAGCAGCTTGGCCCTTGTACTTTTGAGTGACGGAGAGACCCAGTACTTC. It translates to CASSLALVLLSDGETQYF.

V and J are TRBV2 and TRBJ2-3; no firm D call. V was trimmed by 5 bases and J by 1 base, leaving 19 bases between them. The CDR3 totals 17 residues. Looked up from germline, CDR1 is SNHLY and CDR2 is FYNNEI. CDR3 sequence (DNA): TGTGCCAGCAGTTTTGGAGTTAGAGATCGAGGCACAGATACGCAGTATTTT. Translating gives CASSFGVRDRGTDTQYF.

The rearrangement links TRBV13 to TRBJ1-1; D gene unclear. Trimming removed 3 bases at V and 0 bases at J, with 8 bases between. The V gene's germline CDR1 is PRHDT and CDR2 FYEKMQ (reference sequence). The CDR3 runs to 14 residues. CDR3 nucleotides: TGTGCCAGCAGCTTTCGGACGTTGAACACTGAAGCTTTCTTT. It translates to CASSFRTLNTEAFF.

This clonotype was found a few times. This chain links TRBV11-3 with TRBJ1-1; TRBD1 matches 8 bases. In germline, CDR1 is SGHNT, CDR2 YENEEA. With V trimmed by 6 bases and J by 3 bases, 9 bases remained unmatched. The CDR3 is made up of 15 amino acids. This CDR3 is CASRRETGVDTEAFF. The CDR3 region has the DNA TGTGCCAGCAGGAGAGAGACAGGGGTCGACACTGAAGCTTTCTTT.

The table lists this clonotype with a count of one. The V gene is TRBV20-1, the J gene TRBJ1-1; tentatively, D is TRBD1 (5 bases). V shed 4 bases and J shed 6 bases, with 12 bases lying between them. The CDR3 consists of 12 residues. CDR1 DFQATT and CDR2 SNEGSKA come from the germline V gene (reference sequence). DNA of the CDR3: TGCAGTGCTACGGGGGGTGGCCCTGAAGCTTTCTTT. It translates to CSATGGGPEAFF.

This clonotype appeared a few times. This CDR3 reads CASSLWDNEQFF. The CDR3 DNA reads TGCGCCAGCAGCTTGTGGGACAATGAGCAGTTCTTC. The rearrangement joins TRBV5-1 to TRBJ2-1; D is undetermined. CDR1 is SGHRS, CDR2 YFSETQ, per germline. The CDR3 loop spans 12 amino acids. Trimming stripped 1 base from V and 5 bases from J, with 4 bases between.

With respect to this clonotype: At one end, the junction sequence differs from germline, possibly due to a read error. In DNA, the CDR3 is TGTGCCAGCAGTTTGTTCGGACAGATCCAAGAGACCCGGTACTTC. Encoded protein: CASSLFGQIQETRYF. V usage is TRBV12-3 or TRBV12-4 and J usage is TRBJ2-5; weak D call: TRBD1 (6 bases). The CDR3 length is 15 residues.

As regards this clonotype: One end of the junction varies from germline; a read error may be responsible. V gene TRBV4-1 combines with J gene TRBJ2-1; D is possibly TRBD1 or TRBD2 (5 bases each). This CDR3 region has 16 residues. Germline V gene lookup returns CDR1 MGHRA and CDR2 YSYEKL. The CDR3 sequence: CANSQGPGRANNEQFF. CDR3 nucleotide sequence: TGCGCCAACAGCCAAGGTCCGGGACGCGCGAACAATGAGCAGTTCTTC.

As for this clonotype: With a much larger clone just one base away, this may be a read error. The chain links TRBV7-3 to TRBJ2-3; D is unresolved. V was clipped by 5 bases and J by 2 bases, with 5 bases between them. The CDR3 has 12 amino acids. The germline V gene has CDR1 SGHTA and CDR2 FQGTGA. The CDR3 protein is CASSDFTDTQYF. In DNA, the CDR3 is TGTGCCAGCAGCGATTTCACAGATACGCAGTATTTT.

This clonotype has more than one count but fewer than ten. The rearrangement uses TRBV4-3 and TRBJ1-2; a weak D match, TRBD1 (6 bases). V gave up 1 base and J gave up 2 bases, with 14 bases separating them. Germline V lookup: CDR1 LGHNA, CDR2 YSLEER. The CDR3 has 16 amino acids. DNA of the CDR3: TGCGCCAGCAGCCAAGCGTTCCGACAGGCGAACTATGGCTACACCTTC. Residues: CASSQAFRQANYGYTF.

This clonotype occurred a few times. V and J are TRBV12-5 and TRBJ2-1; 9 bases map to TRBD2. Per germline, CDR1 LGHNT and CDR2 FRNRAP. This CDR3 is 15 amino acids long. Trimming took 2 bases from V and 3 from J; bases not matched to a gene: 2. In nucleotides, the CDR3 is TGTGCTAGTGGTTTGAAACTAGCGGGCTACAATGAGCAGTTCTTC. Translating it yields CASGLKLAGYNEQFF.

This chain connects TRBV14 to TRBJ2-7; D remains unclear. Germline V lookup: CDR1 SGHDN, CDR2 FVKESK. The CDR3 has 14 residues. Trimming stripped 0 bases from V and 3 bases from J, with 9 bases between. CDR3 loop: CASSQDSDVYEQYF. The CDR3 DNA is TGTGCCAGCAGCCAAGATTCCGACGTCTACGAGCAGTACTTC.

This clonotype has a count of ten or more. This rearrangement joins TRBV29-1 to TRBJ2-3, with unresolved D. Germline CDR1 is SQVTM and CDR2 is ANQGSEA. The CDR3 is 11 amino acids. Trimming left V 3 bases short and J 0 bases short, with 1 base between. The CDR3 sequence is CSVDSTDTQYF. The CDR3 nucleotides are TGCAGCGTTGACAGCACAGATACGCAGTATTTT.

This clonotype was observed a handful of times. The chain has TRBV11-2 and TRBJ2-1; no clear D gene. This CDR3 has 16 amino acids. Germline CDR1 is SGHAT and CDR2 is FQNNGV. With 0 bases removed from V and 3 bases from J, the gap between germline ends came to 12 bases. CDR3 in amino acids: CASSLEGETNYNEQFF. The CDR3 DNA is TGTGCCAGCAGCTTAGAAGGTGAGACGAACTACAATGAGCAGTTCTTC.

CDR3 in amino acids: CASSPREDGQNIQYF. CDR3 DNA sequence: TGCGCCAGCAGTCCAAGAGAGGACGGACAAAACATTCAGTACTTC. The rearrangement joins TRBV5-1 to TRBJ2-4; D is ambiguous. Trimming took 5 bases from V and 5 from J, leaving 17 bases between them. The germline V gene has CDR1 SGHRS and CDR2 YFSETQ. The CDR3 length is 15 residues.

The chain links TRBV19 to TRBJ1-5; D might be TRBD1 (5 bases). Germline assignment: CDR1 LNHDA and CDR2 SQIVND (reference sequence). This CDR3 comprises 12 residues. Trimming pared 7 bases from V and 7 bases from J, leaving 11 bases between. CDR3 protein: CASTDGGQPQHF. In DNA, the CDR3 is TGTGCCAGTACCGATGGGGGGCAGCCCCAGCATTTT.

This clonotype was observed a few times. The chain recombines TRBV28 with TRBJ2-7; D is tentatively TRBD1 or TRBD2 (5 bases each). CDR1 and CDR2 (germline): MDHEN, SYDVKM. The CDR3 is 14 amino acids. The germline V and J ends were trimmed by 6 bases and 2 bases, with 14 bases remaining between them. CDR3 bases: TGTGCCAGCAGGCCATCGGGGCAACCCTACGAGCAGTACTTC. Amino acid sequence: CASRPSGQPYEQYF. Full variable domain (remainder filled in from reference TRBV28 and TRBJ2-7): DVKVTQSSRYLVKRTGEKVFLECVQDMDHENMFWYRQDPGLGLRLIYFSYDVKMKEKGDIPEGYSVSREKKERFSLILESASTNQTSMYLCASRPSGQPYEQYFGPGTRLTVT.

V is TRBV6-2 or TRBV6-3 and J is TRBJ2-7; weak D call: TRBD2 (6 bases). CDR3 length equals 14 residues. Per the germline V gene, CDR1 is MNHEY and CDR2 is SVGEGT. The V end lost 1 base, the J end lost 5 bases, and 12 bases lay between the germline ends. The CDR3 DNA reads TGTGCCAGCAGTTACTTTTCAGGAGGGAACGAGCAGTACTTC. This gives the protein CASSYFSGGNEQYF.

This clonotype was observed once. The genes are TRBV5-1 and TRBJ1-1; 8 bases agree with TRBD1. CDR1 and CDR2 from the germline V gene are SGHRS and YFSETQ. This CDR3 is 15 amino acids long. Losses at the gene ends were 0 bases for V and 5 bases for J; bases not matched to a gene: 6. CDR3: CASSLGQGSRTEAFF. In DNA, the CDR3 is TGCGCCAGCAGCTTGGGACAGGGGTCCAGGACTGAAGCTTTCTTT.

The genes are TRBV28 and TRBJ2-4; D gene uncertain. The DNA end lines up better with TRBJ2-7; the J call may be wrong. CDR1 and CDR2 (germline): MDHEN, SYDVKM. The CDR3 contains 11 residues. The CDR3 DNA is TGTGGAACCATTTACCTCTACGAGCAGTACTTC. Amino acids: CGTIYLYEQYF.

The sample holds a few counts of this clonotype. This rearrangement joins TRBV24-1 to TRBJ2-5; 7 positions agree with TRBD1. CDR1 and CDR2 (germline): KGHDR, SFDVKD. J was trimmed by 2 bases and V by 4 bases; bases with no gene match: 6. The CDR3 contains 15 residues. Here the CDR3 DNA reads TGTGCCACCAGTGAGTCCGGGACAGAGCAAGAGACCCAGTACTTC. This encodes CATSESGTEQETQYF.

This clonotype was observed once. V and J are TRBV7-9 and TRBJ1-6; D is unresolved. Trimming pared 1 base from V and 8 bases from J, leaving 12 bases between. The CDR3 extends over 15 amino acids. The germline V gene has CDR1 SEHNR and CDR2 FQNEAQ (reference sequence). DNA of the CDR3: TGTGCCAGCAGCTTAGTACGGGTGGGATATTCACCCCTCCACTTT. It specifies CASSLVRVGYSPLHF. The full variable domain, in which reference TRBV7-9 and TRBJ1-6 provide the parts outside the CDR3, is DTGVSQNPRHKITKRGQNVTFRCDPISEHNRLYWYRQTLGQGPEFLTYFQNEAQLEKSRLLSDRFSAERPKGSFSTLEIQRTEQGDSAMYLCASSLVRVGYSPLHFGNGTRLTVT.

The chain is built from TRBV20-1 and TRBJ2-3; D is undetermined. Germline V lookup: CDR1 DFQATT, CDR2 SNEGSKA (reference sequence). The CDR3 consists of 15 residues. Trimming cost V 0 bases and J 2 bases, with 12 bases left between them. CDR3 in amino acids: CSARDGNDVTDTQYF. In DNA form, the CDR3 reads TGCAGTGCTAGAGATGGGAACGACGTCACAGATACGCAGTATTTT.